The subject of this entry is one T cell receptor (beta chain). These data originate in a study of OX40 agonist ivuxolimab in advanced cancers. TCRdb keeps only in-frame clones here, not all; method: immunoSEQ multiplex PCR. Of 58,000 or so clones listed, approximately 87% are singletons. The receptor comes from an adult with an advanced solid tumor such as melanoma, head and neck, liver or kidney cancer. This sample comprised CD4+ or CD8+ T cells sorted from blood, obtained in a trial of the OX40 agonist ivuxolimab.

CDR3 protein: CASSASRTGVGTGELFF. Written as DNA, the CDR3 is TGTGCCAGCAGCGCCTCTCGGACAGGGGTAGGCACCGGGGAGCTGTTTTTT. The rearrangement joins TRBV27 to TRBJ2-2; 9 bases map to TRBD1. Germline V gene data show CDR1 as MNHEY and CDR2 as SMNVEV (reference sequence). After removal of 6 bases from V and 4 bases from J, the junction contained 12 bases not matched to a gene. The CDR3 has 17 amino acids.